The T cell receptor delta chain described here comes from a study of gamma-delta T cells after stem cell transplantation. Comments on this clone: Given a far larger clone just one base away, this is likely a sequencing read error. This sample also contains other DNA sequences that code for the same CDR3.

TCRdb re-called clones from the RT-PCR reads using CATT. Here the sample spans over 5,500 delta-chain clones, 20% to 25% being singletons. The CDR3 covers 16 residues. The germline V gene encodes CDR1 GEAIGNYY and CDR2 EKD. This clonotype originated in a human donor. It is not recorded whose cells these are; they may come from a transplant donor. Sequencing was done on a sample of gamma-delta T cells. V gene TRDV2 combines with J gene TRDJ1; 9 bases line up with TRDD3. In DNA form, the CDR3 reads TGTGCCTGTGACCAGATGGGGGGGATACATCCCGATAAACTCATCTTC. Translation gives CACDQMGGIHPDKLIF.